This TCR beta chain came from a study of T cells in tumors after PD-1 blockade. Study context: Treatment was either pembrolizumab 200 mg every 3 weeks or cemiplimab 350 mg every 2 weeks.

The protocol was immunoSEQ multiplex PCR, while the TCRdb copy is restricted to in-frame clones and leaves out a portion. The repertoire holds approximately 47,000 clones, with roughly 80% as singletons. This CDR3 has 16 residues. The V gene's germline CDR1 is MNHNS and CDR2 SASEGT. Trimming removed 0 bases at V and 1 base at J, with 10 bases between. This sample comprised PBMCs, obtained before anti-PD-1 treatment. This receptor was identified in a human donor with basal cell carcinoma. This sequence joins TRBV6-1 and TRBJ1-3, with unresolved D. CDR3 coding DNA: TGTGCCAGCAGTGAAGCGCCGGCATCTTCTGGAAACACCATATATTTT. Translated, it gives CASSEAPASSGNTIYF.